This T cell receptor (beta chain) was sequenced for a study of vaccination effects on CD4 cells after COVID-19. Study at large: It was with about 10 IU/ml IL-2 and roughly 9.2 ug/ml peptides that around 1.9 million PBMC per well were cultured.

This CDR3 comprises 13 residues. Trimming pared 1 base from V and 1 base from J, leaving 4 bases between. A single count supports this clone. Its antigen is still unknown. Subsequent to roughly 9 days of culture, CD4+ T cells were isolated. The cohort was immunized with two doses of either the BNT162b2 or mRNA-1273 vaccine. Days 3 and 7 were when half the medium was replaced with IL-2 medium. Overall study results and limits: Healthy vaccinees showed cross-reactivity with common cold coronaviruses in only 1 of 255 vaccine-induced clones. Late post-vaccination, clones induced by infection and those induced by vaccine underwent marked clonal contraction.

The method was immunoSEQ multiplex PCR; TCRdb's version includes in-frame clones alone and lacks a portion of them. The table records 50,000 to 60,000 clones, nearly 80% of them present only once. The source is a human donor who received a COVID-19 vaccine. Sample: CD4+ T cells from PBMCs cultured without peptide, taken after COVID-19 vaccination. The chain carries TRBV12-3 or TRBV12-4 and TRBJ2-5, with D hard to call. The CDR3 nucleotides read TGTGCCAGCAGTTTAGGAGCCCAAGAGACCCAGTACTTC. It codes for CASSLGAQETQYF.